The sequence of this T cell receptor beta chain was determined in a study of radiation and T cells in renal cell carcinoma. Study background: Nephrectomy followed 15 Gy stereotactic body radiation by 4 weeks. Study conclusions and caveats: Without pretreatment biopsies, baseline tumor clonotype presence was undetermined. Top tumor clonotypes rose in blood 2 weeks post-radiation, then contracted.

Described time point: baseline pretreatment blood. Treatment described: 15 Gy SBRT to primary tumor, nephrectomy 4 weeks later. The patient's renal cell carcinoma had clear cell pathology. The table came from immunoSEQ multiplex PCR; TCRdb's copy has only in-frame clones and leaves some out. In the table there are 150,000 or so clones, about nine tenths of which are singletons. On this clone: The antigen is unknown.

Trimming removed 1 base from V and 7 bases from J, with 11 bases in between. This CDR3 has 13 residues. Germline values: CDR1 SGHTA, CDR2 FQGNSA. Source: blood, taken from a patient whose treatment included radiotherapy and nephrectomy. The V and J genes are TRBV7-2 and TRBJ2-7; D not resolved. This receptor was obtained from an older woman with renal cell carcinoma. As DNA, the CDR3 is TGTGCCAGCAGCTTAGGCATCTCTGGGGAGCAGTACTTC. Translation: CASSLGISGEQYF.